The clone carrying this TCR beta chain has at least ten counts. What it binds is not known. This entry is derived from a study of identical twins. Using its own MiXCR run on the 5' RACE reads, TCRdb lists one record per CDR3 protein. The sample records roughly 690,000 distinct CDR3 sequences, around 6.1% being singletons. Findings of the study overall: Insertions ran lower in abundant cord blood beta clonotypes, though not in memory repertoires. Part of the zero-insertion signal could reflect confounding by invariant MAIT and iNKT cells. Without tracking the same donors, conclusions rested on cross-sectional statistical analysis.

Germline-derived CDR1 and CDR2 are SGHRS and YFSETQ. The CDR3 consists of 16 residues. V lost 4 bases and J lost 0, with 15 bases in between. The sample taken for sequencing was naive T cells sorted from blood. The genes are TRBV5-1 and TRBJ2-3; D call uncertain. This TCR was sampled from a man younger than 35 in good health. The CDR3 region has the DNA TGCGCCAGCAGCCCCTTGGCGACACCTAGCACAGATACGCAGTATTTT. Translation gives CASSPLATPSTDTQYF.